A selection of T cell receptor beta chains follows, all from one sample in a study of cytomegalovirus exposure and HLA in healthy donors. Profiled with immunoSEQ multiplex PCR; TCRdb holds only in-frame clones, not every one. The table has approximately 170,000 clones, 68% seen once. The specimen sequenced was PBMCs. The source of these receptors is a woman in her thirties or forties in good health and CMV-seropositive. The CDR3 runs from the conserved cysteine through the conserved F or W. The order of the fields is D gene, J gene, clone size, V gene, CDR3 DNA, CDR3 protein. The D gene is left open where the match is weak. The size field is filled for only some rows; it gives once, few, many or a size class.

TRBD1 TRBJ2-1 - TRBV19 TGTGCCAGTAGTCCGACAGGGAACTACAATGAGCAGTTCTTC CASSPTGNYNEQFF
- TRBJ2-5 - TRBV19 TGTGCCAGTAGGAGCGGACAGCAAGAGACCCAGTACTTC CASRSGQQETQYF
- TRBJ1-4 - TRBV2 TGTGCCAGCAAACCTTCGGCTCCCGGGGAAAAACTGTTTTTT CASKPSAPGEKLFF
- TRBJ2-5 - TRBV6-5 TGTGCCAGCAAACAGGGGGGGACGGAGACCCAGTACTTC CASKQGGTETQYF
- TRBJ2-7 - TRBV7-2 TGTGCCAGCAGCCGTAATTTCGGGGGAGACTACGAGCAGTACTTC CASSRNFGGDYEQYF
- TRBJ1-2 - TRBV14 TGTGCCAGCAGCCAAGAGAGCCATACGGATGGCTACACCTTC CASSQESHTDGYTF
- TRBJ2-3 - TRBV19 TGTGCCAGTATCCTAGACTCCTTAGGCACGCAGTATTTT CASILDSLGTQYF
TRBD1 TRBJ2-1 - TRBV5-1 TGCGCCAGCAGCAAGGGACAGGGCCTGGGGGATGAGCAGTTCTTC CASSKGQGLGDEQFF
TRBD2 TRBJ2-1 - TRBV7-3 TGTGCCAGCAGCGGAGCGGGAGGGTCCCACAATGAGCAGTTCTTC CASSGAGGSHNEQFF
TRBD2 TRBJ2-3 once TRBV4-2 TGTGCCAGCAGCTCGCGGGAGCCACCCCCCACAGATACGCAGTATTTT CASSSREPPPTDTQYF
TRBD1 TRBJ2-1 - TRBV19 TGTGCCAGTAGTCTACGGACAGGGCAGTCGAATGAGCAGTTCTTC CASSLRTGQSNEQFF
- TRBJ1-2 - TRBV6-1 TGTGCCAGCAGTGAGAACCAGGGAGGCCCTAACTATGGCTACCCCTTC CASSENQGGPNYGYPF
- TRBJ1-1 - TRBV7-9 TGTGCCAGCAGCCCGACGGGACAGAACACTGAAGCTTTCTTT CASSPTGQNTEAFF
- TRBJ2-4 few TRBV21-1 TGTGCCAGCAGCACGGGACAGGACCCTTTACTAGCCAAAAACATTCAGTACTTC CASSTGQDPLLAKNIQYF
- TRBJ2-7 - TRBV6-5 TGTGCCAGCAGTGAAGGCTCGCGGACCTACGAGCAGTACTTC CASSEGSRTYEQYF
TRBD1 TRBJ1-5 - TRBV5-8 TGTGCCAGCAGTCCGAGGACAGGGCCCCAGCCCCAGCATTTT CASSPRTGPQPQHF
TRBD1 TRBJ1-1 - TRBV27 TGTGCCAGCAGTCACGCTCGGGACAGGGGGAGTGAAGCTTTCTTT CASSHARDRGSEAFF
TRBD1 TRBJ1-3 - TRBV9 TGTGCCAGCAGCCCGTCCTCAGACAGGGTTGGAAACACCATATATTTT CASSPSSDRVGNTIYF
- TRBJ1-4 few TRBV6-6 TGTGCCAGCAGTTCCGGACAGCCTGGTGATGAAAAACTGTTTTTT CASSSGQPGDEKLFF
- TRBJ2-3 few TRBV6-5 TGTGCCAGCAGTTACCAGGGACAAGCCAATACGCAGTATTTT CASSYQGQANTQYF
- TRBJ1-5 - TRBV2 TGTGCCAGCAACACCGATAGCAATCAGCCCCAGCATTTT CASNTDSNQPQHF
TRBD2 TRBJ2-7 - TRBV19 TGTGCCAGTAGTATAGAACTAGCGAATTCCTACGAGCAGTACTTC CASSIELANSYEQYF
TRBD2 TRBJ2-5 - TRBV18 TGTGCCAGCTCACTCGGGATAGCGGGAGATGGAGAGACCCAGTACTTC CASSLGIAGDGETQYF
TRBD2 TRBJ2-1 - TRBV19 TGTGCCAGTAGTTCTCACACTAGCGCGAGACCCAATGAGCAGTTCTTC CASSSHTSARPNEQFF
- TRBJ2-5 - TRBV27 TGTGCCAGCAGTTTACGTCACAGGGTGGAGACCCAGTACTTC CASSLRHRVETQYF
- TRBJ2-3 - TRBV9 TGTGCCAGCAGCGTAGCAGCGGGCCTTATCACAGATACGCAGTATTTT CASSVAAGLITDTQYF
- TRBJ2-5 - TRBV25-1 TGTGCCAGCAGTGGGGGGGTTTTACGGGGGGCTAGGGAGACCCAGTACTTC CASSGGVLRGARETQYF
TRBD2 TRBJ2-5 - TRBV5-1 TGCGCCAGCAGCCCTAGCGGTCTGGAGCAGTACTTC CASSPSGLEQYF